This TCR beta chain derives from a study of blood T cell repertoires in COVID-19. Background on the study: Sources were T cells, B-cell-depleted T cells, or PBMCs; the material itself was cDNA or gDNA.

As originally analysed: Amplification of reference gene primers was used by the study to estimate nucleated cell counts. Measured with immunoSEQ multiplex PCR; TCRdb has only the in-frame clones, and not every one. Clone size and V and J calls were adopted from that table, with D and trimming inferred from the DNA. The sample holds a few hundred thousand clones; over 80% are singletons and the top ten take 1.5%. Germline V CDR1 and CDR2: GTSNPN, SVGIG (reference sequence). V shed 1 base and J shed 2 bases, with 21 bases lying between them. This CDR3 is 17 amino acids long. The sample was peripheral blood. J is TRBJ2-7 and V is TRBV30; perhaps TRBD1 as D (5 bases). The receptor was isolated from a woman aged 40-49 years who had recovered from COVID-19. The CDR3 nucleotides read TGTGCCTGGAGTGGAATAGCTCTACAGGACCGAACCTACGAGCAGTACTTC. Translated: CAWSGIALQDRTYEQYF.